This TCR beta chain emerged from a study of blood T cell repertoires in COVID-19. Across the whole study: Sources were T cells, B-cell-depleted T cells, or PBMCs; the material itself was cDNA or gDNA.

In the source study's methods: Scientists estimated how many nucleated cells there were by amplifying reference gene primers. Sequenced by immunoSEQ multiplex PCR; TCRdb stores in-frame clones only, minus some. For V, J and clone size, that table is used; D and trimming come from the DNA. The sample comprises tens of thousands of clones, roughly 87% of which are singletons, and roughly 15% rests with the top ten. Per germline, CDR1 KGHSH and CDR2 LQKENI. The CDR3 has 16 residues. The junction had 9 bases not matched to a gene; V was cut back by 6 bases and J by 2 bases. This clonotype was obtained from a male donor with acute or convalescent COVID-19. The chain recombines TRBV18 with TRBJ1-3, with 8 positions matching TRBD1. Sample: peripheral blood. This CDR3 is CASSPLTTGAGNTIYF. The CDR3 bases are TGTGCCAGCTCGCCCTTAACGACAGGGGCTGGAAACACCATATATTTT.